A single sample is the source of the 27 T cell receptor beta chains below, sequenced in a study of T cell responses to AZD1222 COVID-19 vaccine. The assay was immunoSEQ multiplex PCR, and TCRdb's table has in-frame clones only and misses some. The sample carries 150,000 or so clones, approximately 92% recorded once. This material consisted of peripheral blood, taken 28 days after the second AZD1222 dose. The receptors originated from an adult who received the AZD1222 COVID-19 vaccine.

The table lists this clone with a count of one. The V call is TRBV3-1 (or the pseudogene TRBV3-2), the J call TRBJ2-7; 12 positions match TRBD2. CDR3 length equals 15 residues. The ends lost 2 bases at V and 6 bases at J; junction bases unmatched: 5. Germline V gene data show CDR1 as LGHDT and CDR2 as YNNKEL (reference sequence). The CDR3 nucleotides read TGTGCCAGCAGCCAATCCGGGACTAGCGGGTCCGAGCAGTACTTC. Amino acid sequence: CASSQSGTSGSEQYF.

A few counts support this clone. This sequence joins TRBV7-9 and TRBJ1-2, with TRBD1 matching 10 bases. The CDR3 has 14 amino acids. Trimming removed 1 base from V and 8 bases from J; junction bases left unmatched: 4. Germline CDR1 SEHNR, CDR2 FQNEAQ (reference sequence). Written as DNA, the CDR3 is TGTGCCAGCAGCTTAGGACAGGGGGCAGGAGGCTACACCTTC. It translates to CASSLGQGAGGYTF.

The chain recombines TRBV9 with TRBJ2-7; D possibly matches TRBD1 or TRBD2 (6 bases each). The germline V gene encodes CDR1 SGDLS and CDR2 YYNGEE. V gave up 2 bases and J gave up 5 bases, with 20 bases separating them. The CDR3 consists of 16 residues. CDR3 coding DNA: TGTGCCAGCAGCGTCGGGGGCACAGCTCACGGGGACGAGCAGTACTTC. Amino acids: CASSVGGTAHGDEQYF. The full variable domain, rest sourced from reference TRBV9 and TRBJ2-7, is DSGVTQTPKHLITATGQRVTLRCSPRSGDLSVYWYQQSLDQGLQFLIQYYNGEERAKGNILERFSAQQFPDLHSELNLSSLELGDSALYFCASSVGGTAHGDEQYFGPGTRLTVT.

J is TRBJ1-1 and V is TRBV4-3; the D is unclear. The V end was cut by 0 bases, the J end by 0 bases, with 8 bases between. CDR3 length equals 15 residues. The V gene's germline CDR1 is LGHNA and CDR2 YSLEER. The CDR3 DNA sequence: TGCGCCAGCAGCCAAGATATCGCGGTGAACACTGAAGCTTTCTTT. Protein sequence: CASSQDIAVNTEAFF.

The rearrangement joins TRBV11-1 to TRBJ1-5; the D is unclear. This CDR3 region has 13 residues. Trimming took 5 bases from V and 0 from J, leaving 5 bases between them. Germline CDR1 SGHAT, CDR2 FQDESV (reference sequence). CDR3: CASSLYSNQPQHF. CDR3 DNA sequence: TGTGCCAGCAGCCTATATAGCAATCAGCCCCAGCATTTT.

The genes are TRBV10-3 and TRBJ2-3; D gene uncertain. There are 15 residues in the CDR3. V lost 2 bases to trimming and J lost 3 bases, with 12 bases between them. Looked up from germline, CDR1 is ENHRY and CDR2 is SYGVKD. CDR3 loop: CAISERFGGTDTQYF. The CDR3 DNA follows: TGTGCCATCAGTGAGAGGTTTGGCGGAACAGATACGCAGTATTTT.

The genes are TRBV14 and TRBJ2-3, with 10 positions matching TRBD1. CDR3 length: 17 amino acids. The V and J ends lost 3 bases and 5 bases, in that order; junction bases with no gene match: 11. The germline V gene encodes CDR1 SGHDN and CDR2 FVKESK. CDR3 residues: CASSHRQRQGAKDTQYF. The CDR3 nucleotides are TGTGCCAGCAGCCACAGACAAAGACAGGGGGCTAAAGATACGCAGTATTTT.

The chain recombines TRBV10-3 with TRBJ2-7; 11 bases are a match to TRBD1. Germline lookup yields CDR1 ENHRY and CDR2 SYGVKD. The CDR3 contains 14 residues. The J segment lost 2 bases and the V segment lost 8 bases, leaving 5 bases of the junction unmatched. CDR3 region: CAIVDRGPPYEQYF. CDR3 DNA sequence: TGTGCCATCGTGGACAGGGGGCCTCCCTACGAGCAGTACTTC.

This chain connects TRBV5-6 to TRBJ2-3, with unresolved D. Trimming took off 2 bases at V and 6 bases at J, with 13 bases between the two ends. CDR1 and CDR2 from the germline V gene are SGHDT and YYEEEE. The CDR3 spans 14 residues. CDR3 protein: CASSLDFDRDTQYF. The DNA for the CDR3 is TGTGCCAGCAGCTTAGACTTCGATAGGGATACGCAGTATTTT.

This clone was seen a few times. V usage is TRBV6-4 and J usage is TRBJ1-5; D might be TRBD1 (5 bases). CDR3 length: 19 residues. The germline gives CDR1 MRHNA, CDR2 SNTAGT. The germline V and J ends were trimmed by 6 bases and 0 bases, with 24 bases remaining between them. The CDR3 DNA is TGTGCCAGCAGATCGGGACTTGTATCGCCTATTTATAGCAATCAGCCCCAGCATTTT. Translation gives CASRSGLVSPIYSNQPQHF.

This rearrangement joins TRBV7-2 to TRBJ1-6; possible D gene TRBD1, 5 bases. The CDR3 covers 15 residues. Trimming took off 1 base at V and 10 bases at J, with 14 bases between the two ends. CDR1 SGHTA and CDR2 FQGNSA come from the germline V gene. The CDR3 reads CASSLVGGLKSPLHF. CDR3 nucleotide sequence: TGTGCCAGCAGCTTAGTCGGGGGTTTGAAATCACCCCTCCACTTT.

CDR3 loop: CASSETPGQGPYEQFF. CDR3 bases: TGTGCCAGTAGCGAAACTCCGGGACAGGGGCCCTATGAGCAGTTCTTC. The chain uses TRBV19 and TRBJ2-1, with 10 bases fitting TRBD1. This CDR3 is 16 amino acids long. Germline V gene sequence: CDR1 LNHDA, CDR2 SQIVND (reference sequence). The junction had 13 bases not matched to a gene; V was cut back by 6 bases and J by 8 bases. The full variable domain, rest sourced from reference TRBV19 and TRBJ2-1, is DGGITQSPKYLFRKEGQNVTLSCEQNLNHDAMYWYRQDPGQGLRLIYYSQIVNDFQKGDIAEGYSVSREKKESFPLTVTSAQKNPTAFYLCASSETPGQGPYEQFFGPGTRLTVL.

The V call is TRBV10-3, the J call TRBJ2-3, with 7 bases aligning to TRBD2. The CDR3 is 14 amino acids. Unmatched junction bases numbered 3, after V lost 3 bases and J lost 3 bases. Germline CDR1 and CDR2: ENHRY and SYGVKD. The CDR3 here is CAISDGGGTDTQYF. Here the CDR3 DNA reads TGTGCCATCAGTGACGGCGGGGGAACAGATACGCAGTATTTT.

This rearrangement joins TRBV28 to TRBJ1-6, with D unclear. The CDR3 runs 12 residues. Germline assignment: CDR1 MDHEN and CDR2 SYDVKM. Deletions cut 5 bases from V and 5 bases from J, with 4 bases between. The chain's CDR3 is CASSGDNSPLHF. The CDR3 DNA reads TGTGCCAGCAGTGGGGATAATTCACCCCTCCACTTT.

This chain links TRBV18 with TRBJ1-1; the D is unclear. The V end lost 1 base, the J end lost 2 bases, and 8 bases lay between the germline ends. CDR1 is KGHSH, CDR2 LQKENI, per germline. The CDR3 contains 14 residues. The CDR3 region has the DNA TGTGCCAGCTCACCACTCGCAGTTAACACTGAAGCTTTCTTT. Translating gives CASSPLAVNTEAFF. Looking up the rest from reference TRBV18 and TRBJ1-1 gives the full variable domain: NAGVMQNPRHLVRRRGQEARLRCSPMKGHSHVYWYRQLPEEGLKFMVYLQKENIIDESGMPKERFSAEFPKEGPSILRIQQVVRGDSAAYFCASSPLAVNTEAFFGQGTRLTVV.

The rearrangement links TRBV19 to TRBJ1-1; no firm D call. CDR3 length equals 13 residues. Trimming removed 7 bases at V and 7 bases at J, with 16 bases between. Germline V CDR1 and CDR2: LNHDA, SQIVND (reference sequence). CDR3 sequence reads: CASTPGDPVEAFF. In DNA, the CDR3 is TGTGCCAGTACCCCGGGCGATCCCGTTGAAGCTTTCTTT.

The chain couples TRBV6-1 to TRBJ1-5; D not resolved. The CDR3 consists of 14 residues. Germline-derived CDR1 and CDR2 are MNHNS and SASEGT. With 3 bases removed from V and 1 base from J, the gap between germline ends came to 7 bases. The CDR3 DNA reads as TGTGCCAGCAGTGAGGGCACCAGCAATCAGCCCCAGCATTTT. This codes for CASSEGTSNQPQHF.

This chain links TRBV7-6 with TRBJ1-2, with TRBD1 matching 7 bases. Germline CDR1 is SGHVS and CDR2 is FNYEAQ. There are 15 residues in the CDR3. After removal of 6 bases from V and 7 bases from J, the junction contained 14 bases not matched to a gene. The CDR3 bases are TGTGCCAGCAGACAACGACAGGGAATAGGTAGTGGCTACACCTTC. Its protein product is CASRQRQGIGSGYTF.

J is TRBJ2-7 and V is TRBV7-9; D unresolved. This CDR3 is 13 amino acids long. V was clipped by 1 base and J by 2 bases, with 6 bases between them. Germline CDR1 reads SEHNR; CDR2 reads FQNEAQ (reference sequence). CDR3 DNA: TGTGCCAGCAGCTTAGATCTTCCCTACGAGCAGTACTTC. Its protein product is CASSLDLPYEQYF.

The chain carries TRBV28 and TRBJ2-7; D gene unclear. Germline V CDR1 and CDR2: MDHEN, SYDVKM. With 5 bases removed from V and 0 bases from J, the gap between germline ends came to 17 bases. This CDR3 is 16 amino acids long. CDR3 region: CASSPPWAQVSYEQYF. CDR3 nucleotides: TGTGCCAGCAGTCCCCCTTGGGCGCAAGTCTCCTACGAGCAGTACTTC. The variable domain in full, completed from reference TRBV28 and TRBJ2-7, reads DVKVTQSSRYLVKRTGEKVFLECVQDMDHENMFWYRQDPGLGLRLIYFSYDVKMKEKGDIPEGYSVSREKKERFSLILESASTNQTSMYLCASSPPWAQVSYEQYFGPGTRLTVT.

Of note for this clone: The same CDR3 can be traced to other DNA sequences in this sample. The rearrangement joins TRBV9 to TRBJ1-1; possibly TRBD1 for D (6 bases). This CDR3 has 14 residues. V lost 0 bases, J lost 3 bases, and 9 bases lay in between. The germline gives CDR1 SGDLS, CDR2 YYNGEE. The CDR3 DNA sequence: TGTGCCAGCAGCGTAGGTCAGGGGCACACTGAAGCTTTCTTT. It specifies CASSVGQGHTEAFF.

CDR3 nucleotide sequence: TGTGCCAGCAGTGAATGGACAGGGACTTACAGGACTGAAGCTTTCTTT. It yields the protein CASSEWTGTYRTEAFF. The chain has TRBV2 and TRBJ1-1, with 8 nucleotides matching TRBD1. CDR3 length: 16 amino acids. The V gene's germline CDR1 is SNHLY and CDR2 FYNNEI. Germline trimming cut 2 bases from V and 5 bases from J; bases unmatched to any gene: 10.

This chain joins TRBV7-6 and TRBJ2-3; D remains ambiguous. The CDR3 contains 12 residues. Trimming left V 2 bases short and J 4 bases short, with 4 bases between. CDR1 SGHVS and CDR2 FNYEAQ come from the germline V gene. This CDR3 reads CASSLTSDTQYF. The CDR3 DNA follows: TGTGCCAGCAGCTTAACGTCAGATACGCAGTATTTT.

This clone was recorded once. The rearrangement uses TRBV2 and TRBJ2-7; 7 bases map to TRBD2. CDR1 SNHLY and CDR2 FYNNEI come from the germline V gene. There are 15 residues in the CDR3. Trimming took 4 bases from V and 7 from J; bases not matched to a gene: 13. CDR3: CASSGTGTTLGEQYF. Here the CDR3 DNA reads TGTGCCAGCAGTGGGACCGGGACTACCCTCGGGGAGCAGTACTTC.

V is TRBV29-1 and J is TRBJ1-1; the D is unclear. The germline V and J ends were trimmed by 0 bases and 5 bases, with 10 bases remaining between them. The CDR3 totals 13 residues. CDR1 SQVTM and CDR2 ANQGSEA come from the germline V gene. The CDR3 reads CSVEDRGRTEAFF. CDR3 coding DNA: TGCAGCGTTGAAGATAGAGGGAGGACTGAAGCTTTCTTT.

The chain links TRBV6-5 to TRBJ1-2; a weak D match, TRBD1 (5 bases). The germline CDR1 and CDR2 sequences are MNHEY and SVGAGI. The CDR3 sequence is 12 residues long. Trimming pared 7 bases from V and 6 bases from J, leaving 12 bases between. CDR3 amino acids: CASIGTGHGYTF. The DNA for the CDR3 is TGTGCCAGCATCGGGACGGGCCATGGCTACACCTTC.

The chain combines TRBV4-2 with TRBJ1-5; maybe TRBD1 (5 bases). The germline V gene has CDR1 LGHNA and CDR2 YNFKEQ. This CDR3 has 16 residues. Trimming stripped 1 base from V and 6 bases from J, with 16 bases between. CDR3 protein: CASSQGAGGRIQPQHF. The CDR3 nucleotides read TGTGCCAGCAGCCAAGGGGCTGGGGGGAGAATTCAGCCCCAGCATTTT.